This T cell receptor (beta chain) was sequenced for a study of blood T cell repertoires in COVID-19. The table came from immunoSEQ multiplex PCR; TCRdb's copy has only in-frame clones and leaves some out. Among some 350,000 clones, about 90% were seen once, and the ten largest hold about 3%. As concerns this clone: The junction and the germline gene differ at one end; a read error may be behind it.

There are 16 residues in the CDR3. The germline gives CDR1 PRHDT, CDR2 FYEKMQ (reference sequence). The sequenced material came from PBMCs or T cells enriched from blood (not recorded which). The sequence was collected from a woman between 25 and 40 years old who had recovered from COVID-19. The V gene is TRBV13, the J gene TRBJ2-7; weak D call: TRBD2 (5 bases). CDR3 sequence: CASSLGLRGPHVEQYF. CDR3 DNA: TGTGCCAGCAGCCTAGGGCTCCGGGGTCCCCACGTCGAGCAGTACTTC.